The sequence of this TCR beta chain was determined in a study of shared clonotypes between healthy human individuals (dated by TCRdb to 2018 to 2020). Regarding the study in general: Two women and a few men aged 18 to 49 years were included in the cohort. Each donor's leukapheresis produced roughly between roughly 0.85 and 10 billion PBMCs. Per donor, three plates each were used for CD4 naive and CD4 memory, two for CD8 naive, and one for CD8 memory. To increase sequencing depth and limit assay-specific biases, TCR repertoire library preparation and sequencing were carried out by different laboratories using diverse techniques. Blood TCR repertoires of about 5 healthy adults were deeply sequenced to estimate repertoire size and the extent of clonotype sharing between individuals. The investigation overall reported the following: The genetic and exposure-history diversity represented was limited by the small number of donors. Based on pairwise subsampling, the degree of clonotype sharing among donors was expected to be affected by sequencing depth. Sampling was limited to blood, and TCR repertoires in tissue likely differ from TCR repertoires in blood. Compared with non-shared clonotypes, the clonotypes found in all four sorted-subset donors had higher generation probabilities. Naive subsets generally had larger estimated clonotype richness than memory subsets did. Even with the large sequencing depth, rarefaction of the sorted-subset datasets indicated that sequencing was incomplete. Across a few donors, around 5.4% of naive CD4, approximately 3.6% of naive CD8, approximately 2.5% of memory CD4, and 0.4% of memory CD8 clonotypes were shared.

TCR CDR3 regions were amplified from genomic DNA by multiplex PCR using the deep immunoSEQ assay. Genomic DNA extracted from each cell subset was distributed evenly over all wells of several immunoSEQ 96-well plates, and each plate served as one replicate. For sorted subsets, approximately 200 ng of genomic DNA, equivalent to around 30,000 T cell genomes, went into each replicate PCR. Purified libraries were measured with a Qubit 3.0 fluorometer, size-checked on a Bioanalyzer 2100, and measured again with the KAPA Library Quantification kit. A separate single-read 150-cycle Illumina NextSeq 550 flow cell was used to sequence each immunoSEQ 96-well plate. In the original analysis: Because the immunoSEQ output included only junctional sequences and no quality scores, the filtering could not be the same as the filtering used for full-length reads. Sequences were annotated with PyIR, a Python wrapper for IgBLAST v1.9, and V/J genes and CDR3 were assigned using IMGT germline references. Reads with weak V/J assignments (E-value above 1e-6), missing CDR3, stop codons, out-of-frame junctions, or ambiguous translated residues were removed. V3J clonotypes were defined as sequences sharing the same inferred V gene, J gene, and CDR3 amino acid sequence. The percentage overlap between two repertoires was calculated by dividing the number of shared unique clonotypes by the size of the smaller repertoire. Three approaches were used to assess repertoire richness: RTK rarefaction, the Chao1 estimator, and Recon v2.1 estimates of unobserved clonotypes. OLGA was used to compute generation probabilities for all TCRbeta clonotypes that the gDNA method yielded from a handful of donors. TCRdb's version of the immuneACCESS table is confined to in-frame rearrangements and falls short of the full clone set. An unresolved V gene accounts for under half of the shortfall where checked; the remainder is of unknown origin. The V and J calls and clone size come from that table; D and trimming were worked out from the DNA. Across this sample there are 2 million or so clones, with less than 95% seen only once. Jointly, the top ten make up approximately 1.2% of the sample.

The sample holds one count of this clone. Its antigen specificity is not known. Base qualities are missing; no much larger clone stands one base away. CD8 naive samples were CD45RO-negative cells positively selected for CCR7, giving a CD45RA+CCR7+ population that excluded TemRA cells. The donors were healthy, HIV-negative adults with no recently reported acute infections or vaccinations. Every donor was a Caucasian adult residing in Nashville, Tennessee, USA. Blood was obtained by leukapheresis, after which PBMCs were separated by Ficoll-Histopaque density gradient centrifugation and cryopreserved in liquid nitrogen vapor phase. Analytical flow cytometry was used to check the purity and quantity of every magnetically sorted T cell population. Genomic DNA was isolated from every sorted fraction and measured by UV absorbance on a Nanodrop 2000c. Looking up the germline V gene yields CDR1 SGDLS and CDR2 YYNGEE. Measured from the cysteine to the phenylalanine, the CDR3 is 15 residues long. Of the read, only the CDR3 DNA is kept; its 45 bases are in frame from base 1. Deletion took 3 bases off V and 0 bases off J, with a span of 9 bases between the germline ends.

This clonotype was sampled from a man between 18 and 29 years old in good health. In this chain, TRBV9 is recombined with TRBJ2-2, with no confident D gene call. Sequencing was performed on naive CD8+ T cells sorted from blood. This specimen's cell subset or site label, interpreted: CD45RA+CCR7+. The CDR3 region reads CASSGQVANTGELFF. The nucleotides are TGTGCCAGCAGCGGGCAGGTCGCGAACACCGGGGAGCTGTTTTTT. The CDR3 plus the reference TRBV9 and TRBJ2-2 genes for the other parts give the full variable domain: DSGVTQTPKHLITATGQRVTLRCSPRSGDLSVYWYQQSLDQGLQFLIQYYNGEERAKGNILERFSAQQFPDLHSELNLSSLELGDSALYFCASSGQVANTGELFFGEGSRLTVL.